The clone carrying this T cell receptor (beta chain) appeared once. The antigen remains undetermined. This CDR3 has 14 amino acids. V gave up 1 base and J gave up 2 bases, with 8 bases separating them. CDR1 and CDR2 (germline): LGHNA, YNFKEQ. This record comes from a study of cytomegalovirus exposure and HLA in healthy donors. Notes on the study in general: The study recorded 164 TCR beta chains that were cytomegalovirus-associated.

PCR was performed using 60 Vbeta and 13 Jbeta primers. The table came from immunoSEQ multiplex PCR; TCRdb's copy has only in-frame clones and leaves some out. The data show approximately 190,000 clones, 82% seen once. The chain is built from TRBV4-2 and TRBJ1-1; D gene uncertain. The sequence was collected from a boy aged 2 to 9 in good health and CMV-seronegative. The sequenced sample was PBMCs. In DNA form, the CDR3 reads TGTGCCAGCAGCCAAGCCGAGATTAACACTGAAGCTTTCTTT. Its translation is CASSQAEINTEAFF.